This T cell receptor (beta chain) was sequenced for a study of control samples from healthy donors and cancer patients (dated by TCRdb to 2018 to 2021). To prepare the library, the immunoSEQ multiplex PCR assay was applied. TCRdb mirrors the immuneACCESS table, restricted to in-frame sequences. Some clones are absent from its copies; in checked studies, under half trace to an unresolved V gene, and the reason for the others is unknown. Present in this sample are under 95,000 clones, over 65% of which were seen just once. The top ten clones comprise less than 15% of the sample. The junction carries 11 bases between V and J, which are trimmed by 0 bases and 4 bases respectively. Spanning cysteine to phenylalanine, the CDR3 consists of 15 amino acids. Only the CDR3 DNA is retained, 45 bases long and in frame from the first base. CDR1 SGHDT and CDR2 YYEEEE were looked up in the germline V gene. This clone occurred once. Its target antigen remains unknown. No base quality information exists; no much larger clone differs at one position.

The V and J segments used are TRBV5-6 and TRBJ1-5; the D gene lacks a confident call. Sequenced: blood. This TCR was sampled from a man in his forties or fifties in good health. The base sequence is TGTGCCAGCAGCTTGGGGGGTGGGAGTAATCAGCCCCAGCATTTT. Its product reads: CASSLGGGSNQPQHF.